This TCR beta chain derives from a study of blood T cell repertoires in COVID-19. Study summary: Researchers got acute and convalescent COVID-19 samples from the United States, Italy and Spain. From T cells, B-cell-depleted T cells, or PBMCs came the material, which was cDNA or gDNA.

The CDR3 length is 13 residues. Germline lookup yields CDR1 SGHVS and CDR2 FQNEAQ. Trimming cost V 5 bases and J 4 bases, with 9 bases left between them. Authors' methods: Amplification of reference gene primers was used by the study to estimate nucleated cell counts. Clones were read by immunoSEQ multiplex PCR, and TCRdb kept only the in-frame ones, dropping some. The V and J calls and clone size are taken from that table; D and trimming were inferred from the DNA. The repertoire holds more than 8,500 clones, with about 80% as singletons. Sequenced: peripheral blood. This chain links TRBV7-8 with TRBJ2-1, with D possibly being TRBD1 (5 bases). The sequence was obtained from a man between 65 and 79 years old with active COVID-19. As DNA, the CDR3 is TGTGCCAGCAGCGAATACAGGTACAATGAGCAGTTCTTC. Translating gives CASSEYRYNEQFF.